The rows below give T cell receptor beta chains drawn from one sample of a study of CD8 T cells in Susac syndrome. TCRdb analysed the immunoSEQ multiplex PCR reads with MiXCR anew, one entry per CDR3 protein. The table shows tens of thousands of distinct CDR3 sequences, with just under 95% occurring only once. Sequencing used CD4+ T cells from PBMCs. These receptors came from a human donor with Susac syndrome. The CDR3 runs from the conserved cysteine through the conserved F or W. Fields, in order: CDR3 length, J gene, D gene, clone size, V gene, CDR3 protein, CDR3 DNA. D genes are given only for firm matches. Size values are once, few and many counts, or a class for expanded clones, and some rows have none.

CDR3 length: 12
J gene: TRBJ2-1
D gene: .
clone size: .
V gene: TRBV6-2/TRBV6-3
CDR3 protein: CASSYFVDEQFF
CDR3 DNA: TGTGCCAGCAGTTACTTTGTGGATGAGCAGTTCTTC

CDR3 length: 12
J gene: TRBJ2-7
D gene: TRBD1
clone size: .
V gene: TRBV3-1
CDR3 protein: CASMDRGYEQYF
CDR3 DNA: TGTGCTTCGATGGACAGGGGATACGAGCAGTACTTC

CDR3 length: 13
J gene: TRBJ2-2
D gene: .
clone size: .
V gene: TRBV5-1
CDR3 protein: CASSLVITGELFF
CDR3 DNA: TGCGCCAGCAGCTTGGTGATCACCGGGGAGCTGTTTTTT

CDR3 length: 14
J gene: TRBJ2-5
D gene: TRBD2
clone size: .
V gene: TRBV7-9
CDR3 protein: CASSTPGLQETQYF
CDR3 DNA: TGTGCCAGCAGCACCCCGGGACTACAAGAGACCCAGTACTTC

CDR3 length: 14
J gene: TRBJ1-2
D gene: .
clone size: once
V gene: TRBV11-2
CDR3 protein: CASSSGHGSYGYTF
CDR3 DNA: TGTGCCAGCAGCTCAGGGCACGGGAGTTATGGCTACACCTTC

CDR3 length: 14
J gene: TRBJ2-4
D gene: .
clone size: .
V gene: TRBV6-5
CDR3 protein: CASKRLGRKNIQYF
CDR3 DNA: TGTGCCAGCAAGCGACTGGGACGGAAAAACATTCAGTACTTC

CDR3 length: 15
J gene: TRBJ1-1
D gene: .
clone size: .
V gene: TRBV7-9
CDR3 protein: CASSLVGRGNTEAFF
CDR3 DNA: TGTGCCAGCAGCTTAGTGGGCAGGGGGAACACTGAAGCTTTCTTT

CDR3 length: 13
J gene: TRBJ1-3
D gene: .
clone size: .
V gene: TRBV24-1
CDR3 protein: CATSDEDRNTIYF
CDR3 DNA: TGTGCCACCAGTGATGAAGACAGAAACACCATATATTTT

CDR3 length: 11
J gene: TRBJ2-7
D gene: .
clone size: .
V gene: TRBV29-1
CDR3 protein: CSGGGHYEQYF
CDR3 DNA: TGCAGCGGGGGGGGGCACTACGAGCAGTACTTC

CDR3 length: 16
J gene: TRBJ2-1
D gene: .
clone size: .
V gene: TRBV13
CDR3 protein: CASSSRDPSSYNEQFF
CDR3 DNA: TGTGCCAGCAGCTCAAGGGACCCGAGCTCCTACAATGAGCAGTTCTTC

CDR3 length: 13
J gene: TRBJ2-7
D gene: .
clone size: .
V gene: TRBV6-2/TRBV6-3
CDR3 protein: CASSYLNIYEQYF
CDR3 DNA: TGTGCCAGCAGTTACCTGAACATCTACGAGCAGTACTTC

CDR3 length: 12
J gene: TRBJ1-2
D gene: .
clone size: .
V gene: TRBV12-5
CDR3 protein: CASAQGVYGYTF
CDR3 DNA: TGTGCTAGTGCGCAGGGTGTCTATGGCTACACCTTC

CDR3 length: 14
J gene: TRBJ2-2
D gene: .
clone size: .
V gene: TRBV29-1
CDR3 protein: CSVAPPANTGELFF
CDR3 DNA: TGCAGCGTTGCCCCCCCAGCGAACACCGGGGAGCTGTTTTTT

CDR3 length: 14
J gene: TRBJ2-7
D gene: TRBD2
clone size: .
V gene: TRBV7-2
CDR3 protein: CASSLGTSIAEQYF
CDR3 DNA: TGTGCCAGCAGCTTGGGGACTAGTATAGCCGAGCAGTACTTC

CDR3 length: 16
J gene: TRBJ2-1
D gene: .
clone size: once
V gene: TRBV7-9
CDR3 protein: CASNLLAWSSYNEQFF
CDR3 DNA: TGTGCCAGCAACCTCCTAGCGTGGAGCTCCTACAATGAGCAGTTCTTC

CDR3 length: 15
J gene: TRBJ2-5
D gene: TRBD2
clone size: .
V gene: TRBV4-1
CDR3 protein: CASSPTSDPQETQYF
CDR3 DNA: TGCGCCAGCAGCCCGACTAGCGATCCGCAAGAGACCCAGTACTTC

CDR3 length: 14
J gene: TRBJ1-4
D gene: TRBD1
clone size: .
V gene: TRBV6-5
CDR3 protein: CASSYGTGREKLFF
CDR3 DNA: TGTGCCAGCAGTTACGGGACAGGGAGGGAAAAACTGTTTTTT

CDR3 length: 12
J gene: TRBJ2-5
D gene: .
clone size: once
V gene: TRBV20-1
CDR3 protein: CSARAKQETQYF
CDR3 DNA: TGCAGTGCTAGAGCGAAACAAGAGACCCAGTACTTC

CDR3 length: 14
J gene: TRBJ2-7
D gene: .
clone size: .
V gene: TRBV7-9
CDR3 protein: CASSRPGRGYEQYF
CDR3 DNA: TGTGCCAGCAGCAGACCCGGACGTGGGTACGAGCAGTACTTC

CDR3 length: 11
J gene: TRBJ1-2
D gene: .
clone size: .
V gene: TRBV29-1
CDR3 protein: CSVEDRAGYTF
CDR3 DNA: TGCAGCGTTGAAGACAGGGCTGGCTACACCTTC

CDR3 length: 14
J gene: TRBJ1-5
D gene: .
clone size: .
V gene: TRBV3-1
CDR3 protein: CASSQVLSSQPQHF
CDR3 DNA: TGTGCCAGCAGCCAAGTATTATCGTCTCAGCCCCAGCATTTT

CDR3 length: 15
J gene: TRBJ2-1
D gene: TRBD1
clone size: once
V gene: TRBV7-7
CDR3 protein: CASSLGSTGSNEQFF
CDR3 DNA: TGTGCTAGCAGCTTAGGTTCGACAGGGAGCAATGAGCAGTTCTTC

CDR3 length: 16
J gene: TRBJ2-2
D gene: TRBD2
clone size: .
V gene: TRBV12-3/TRBV12-4
CDR3 protein: CASSFQTGGPPGELFF
CDR3 DNA: TGTGCCAGCAGTTTTCAAACGGGGGGGCCTCCCGGGGAGCTGTTTTTT

CDR3 length: 13
J gene: TRBJ1-1
D gene: .
clone size: .
V gene: TRBV19
CDR3 protein: CASTFGDNTEAFF
CDR3 DNA: TGTGCCAGTACATTCGGGGACAACACTGAAGCTTTCTTT

CDR3 length: 12
J gene: TRBJ2-5
D gene: .
clone size: .
V gene: TRBV18
CDR3 protein: CASSPRKETQYF
CDR3 DNA: TGTGCCAGCTCACCACGAAAAGAGACCCAGTACTTC

CDR3 length: 15
J gene: TRBJ1-2
D gene: TRBD1
clone size: once
V gene: TRBV18
CDR3 protein: CASSLGTGGSEGYTF
CDR3 DNA: TGTGCCAGCTCACTTGGGACAGGGGGCTCTGAAGGCTACACCTTC

CDR3 length: 12
J gene: TRBJ2-3
D gene: .
clone size: .
V gene: TRBV12-3/TRBV12-4
CDR3 protein: CASSLDGNTQYF
CDR3 DNA: TGTGCCAGCAGTTTAGATGGGAATACGCAGTATTTT

CDR3 length: 14
J gene: TRBJ2-7
D gene: .
clone size: .
V gene: TRBV29-1
CDR3 protein: CSVKGGTDFYEQYF
CDR3 DNA: TGCAGCGTTAAAGGGGGGACAGACTTCTACGAGCAGTACTTC

CDR3 length: 13
J gene: TRBJ1-1
D gene: .
clone size: .
V gene: TRBV29-1
CDR3 protein: CSVVRRQNTEAFF
CDR3 DNA: TGCAGCGTTGTACGCCGACAGAACACTGAAGCTTTCTTT

CDR3 length: 15
J gene: TRBJ1-1
D gene: TRBD1
clone size: .
V gene: TRBV9
CDR3 protein: CASSPTGQGAYKAFF
CDR3 DNA: TGTGCCAGCAGCCCTACCGGACAGGGGGCCTACAAAGCTTTCTTT

CDR3 length: 14
J gene: TRBJ1-1
D gene: .
clone size: .
V gene: TRBV3-1
CDR3 protein: CASSQERGNTEAFF
CDR3 DNA: TGTGCCAGCAGCCAAGAGCGAGGGAACACTGAAGCTTTCTTT

CDR3 length: 13
J gene: TRBJ1-2
D gene: TRBD1
clone size: .
V gene: TRBV11-2
CDR3 protein: CASSDTGVGGYTF
CDR3 DNA: TGTGCCAGCAGCGACACAGGGGTCGGGGGCTACACCTTC

CDR3 length: 15
J gene: TRBJ2-2
D gene: .
clone size: .
V gene: TRBV20-1
CDR3 protein: CSAGPSGRGTGELFF
CDR3 DNA: TGCAGTGCTGGCCCCTCAGGGAGAGGAACCGGGGAGCTGTTTTTT

CDR3 length: 15
J gene: TRBJ1-6
D gene: TRBD1
clone size: .
V gene: TRBV15
CDR3 protein: CATSRGDRGLSPLHF
CDR3 DNA: TGTGCCACCAGCCGCGGGGACAGGGGGCTTTCACCCCTCCACTTT

CDR3 length: 14
J gene: TRBJ2-1
D gene: .
clone size: .
V gene: TRBV5-1
CDR3 protein: CASSKLGRHDEQFF
CDR3 DNA: TGCGCCAGCAGCAAGCTCGGGCGACACGATGAGCAGTTCTTC